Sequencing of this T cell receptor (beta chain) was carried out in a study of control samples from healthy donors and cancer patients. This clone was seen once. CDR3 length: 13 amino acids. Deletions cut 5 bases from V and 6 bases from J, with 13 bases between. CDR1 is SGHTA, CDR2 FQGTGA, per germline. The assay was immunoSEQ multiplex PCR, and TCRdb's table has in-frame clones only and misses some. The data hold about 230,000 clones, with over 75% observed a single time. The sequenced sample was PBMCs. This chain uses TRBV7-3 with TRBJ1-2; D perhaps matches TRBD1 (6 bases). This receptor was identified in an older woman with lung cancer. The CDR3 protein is CASSPTRQDGYTF. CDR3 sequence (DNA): TGTGCCAGCAGCCCAACCCGACAGGATGGCTACACCTTC.